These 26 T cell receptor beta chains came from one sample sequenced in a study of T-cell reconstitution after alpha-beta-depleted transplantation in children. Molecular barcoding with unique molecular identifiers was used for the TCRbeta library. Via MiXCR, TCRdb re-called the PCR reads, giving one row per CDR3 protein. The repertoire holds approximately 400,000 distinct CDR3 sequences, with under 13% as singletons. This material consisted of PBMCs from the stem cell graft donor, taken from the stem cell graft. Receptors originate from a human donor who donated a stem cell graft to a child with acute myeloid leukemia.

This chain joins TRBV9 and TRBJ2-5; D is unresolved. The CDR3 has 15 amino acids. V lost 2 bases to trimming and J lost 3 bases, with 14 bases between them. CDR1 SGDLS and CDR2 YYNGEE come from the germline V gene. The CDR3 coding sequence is TGTGCCAGCAGCGTGGGCAGATCGGGCGAAGAGACCCAGTACTTC. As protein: CASSVGRSGEETQYF.

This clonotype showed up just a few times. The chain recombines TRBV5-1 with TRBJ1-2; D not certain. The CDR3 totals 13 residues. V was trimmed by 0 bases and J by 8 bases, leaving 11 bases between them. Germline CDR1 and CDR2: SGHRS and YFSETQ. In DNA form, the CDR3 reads TGCGCCAGCAGCTTGGCCTCCCGGCTCGGCTACACCTTC. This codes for CASSLASRLGYTF.

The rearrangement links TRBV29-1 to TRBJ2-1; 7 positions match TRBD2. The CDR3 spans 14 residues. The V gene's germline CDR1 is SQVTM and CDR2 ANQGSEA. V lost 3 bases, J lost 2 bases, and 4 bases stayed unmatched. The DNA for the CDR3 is TGCAGCGTTGATGCTAGCGGCACCTACAATGAGCAGTTCTTC. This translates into CSVDASGTYNEQFF.

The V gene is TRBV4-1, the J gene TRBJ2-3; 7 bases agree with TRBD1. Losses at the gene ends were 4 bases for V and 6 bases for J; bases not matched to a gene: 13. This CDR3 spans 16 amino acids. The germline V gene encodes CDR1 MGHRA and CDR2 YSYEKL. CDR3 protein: CASSLLGGGEGDTQYF. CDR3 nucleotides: TGCGCCAGCAGCCTCCTAGGGGGCGGAGAGGGGGATACGCAGTATTTT.

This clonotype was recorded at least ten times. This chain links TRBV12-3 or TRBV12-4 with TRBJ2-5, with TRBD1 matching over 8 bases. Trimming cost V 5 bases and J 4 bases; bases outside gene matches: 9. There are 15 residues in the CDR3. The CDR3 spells CASSPGTQGAETQYF. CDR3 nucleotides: TGTGCCAGCAGTCCCGGGACTCAGGGGGCAGAGACCCAGTACTTC.

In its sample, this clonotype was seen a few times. CDR3 nucleotides: TGCGCCACCTCCTTAGCCAAAAACATTCAGTACTTC. The encoded protein is CATSLAKNIQYF. The chain combines TRBV10-2 with TRBJ2-4; no firm D call. CDR1 is WSHSY, CDR2 SAAADI, per germline. The germline V and J ends were trimmed by 10 bases and 0 bases, with 7 bases remaining between them. The CDR3 length is 12 residues.

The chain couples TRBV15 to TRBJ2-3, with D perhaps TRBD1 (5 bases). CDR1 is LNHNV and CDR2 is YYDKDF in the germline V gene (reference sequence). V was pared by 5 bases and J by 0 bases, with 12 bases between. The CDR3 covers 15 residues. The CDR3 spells CATSGATPSTDTQYF. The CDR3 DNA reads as TGTGCCACCAGCGGGGCTACCCCTAGCACAGATACGCAGTATTTT.

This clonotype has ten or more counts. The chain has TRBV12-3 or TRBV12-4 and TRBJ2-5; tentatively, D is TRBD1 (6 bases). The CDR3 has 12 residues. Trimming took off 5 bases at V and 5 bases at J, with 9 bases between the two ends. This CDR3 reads CASSRTAETQYF. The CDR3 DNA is TGTGCCAGCAGTAGGACAGCTGAGACCCAGTACTTC.

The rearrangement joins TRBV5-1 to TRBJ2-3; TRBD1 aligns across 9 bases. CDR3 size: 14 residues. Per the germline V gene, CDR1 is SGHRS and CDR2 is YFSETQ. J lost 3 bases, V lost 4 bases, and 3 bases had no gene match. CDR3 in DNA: TGCGCCAGCAGCACGGACAGGGGAACAGATACGCAGTATTTT. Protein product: CASSTDRGTDTQYF.

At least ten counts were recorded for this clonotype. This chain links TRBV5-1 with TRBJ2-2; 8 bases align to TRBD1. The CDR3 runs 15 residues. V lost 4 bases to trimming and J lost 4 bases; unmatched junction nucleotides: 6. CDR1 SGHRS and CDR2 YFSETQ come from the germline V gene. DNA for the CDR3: TGCGCCAGCAGCCGGGGACAGGCTGGCACCGGGGAGCTGTTTTTT. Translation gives CASSRGQAGTGELFF.

The CDR3 DNA is TGTGCCAGCAGCTGGACAGGGCAGGGGAACACTGAAGCTTTCTTT. This sequence encodes CASSWTGQGNTEAFF. The chain joins TRBV11-2 to TRBJ1-1; 8 nucleotides agree with TRBD1. Germline values: CDR1 SGHAT, CDR2 FQNNGV. V dropped 4 bases and J dropped 1; count of bases not matched to a gene: 5. CDR3 size: 15 residues.

The CDR3: CASSQAASGDQFF. CDR3 DNA: TGTGCCAGCAGCCAGGCTGCCAGCGGGGATCAGTTCTTC. The chain employs TRBV7-3 and TRBJ2-1; TRBD2 aligns across 7 bases. The CDR3 sequence is 13 residues long. V shed 5 bases and J 13 bases; nucleotides not matched to a gene: 11. Germline V gives CDR1 SGHTA, CDR2 FQGTGA.

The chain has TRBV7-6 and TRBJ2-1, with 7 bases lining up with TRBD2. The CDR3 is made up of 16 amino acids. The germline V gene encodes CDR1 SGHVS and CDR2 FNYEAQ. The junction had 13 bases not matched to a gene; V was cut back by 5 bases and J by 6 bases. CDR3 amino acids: CASSGREGGSGNEQFF. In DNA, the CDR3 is TGTGCCAGCAGCGGCAGGGAGGGAGGATCAGGCAATGAGCAGTTCTTC.

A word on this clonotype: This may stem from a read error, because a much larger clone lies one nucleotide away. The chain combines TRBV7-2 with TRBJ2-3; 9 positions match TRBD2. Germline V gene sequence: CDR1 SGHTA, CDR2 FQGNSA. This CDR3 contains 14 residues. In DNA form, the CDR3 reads TGTGCCAGCAGCCCCCCTAGCGGGGTGGATACGCAGTGTTTT. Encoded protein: CASSPPSGVDTQCF.

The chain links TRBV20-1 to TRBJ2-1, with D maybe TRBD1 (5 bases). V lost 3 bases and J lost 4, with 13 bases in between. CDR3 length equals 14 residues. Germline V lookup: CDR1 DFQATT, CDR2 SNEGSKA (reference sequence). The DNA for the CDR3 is TGCAGTGCTAGGCGGCTAGGGGTTTACAATGAGCAGTTCTTC. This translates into CSARRLGVYNEQFF.

The CDR3 sequence is CASSGSSGGQETQYF. CDR3 sequence (DNA): TGTGCCAGCAGTGGGTCCAGCGGGGGGCAAGAGACCCAGTACTTC. The chain is built from TRBV6-1 and TRBJ2-5, with 9 nucleotides matching TRBD2. The CDR3 length is 15 residues. V shed 4 bases and J 2 bases; nucleotides not matched to a gene: 5. Germline CDR1 and CDR2: MNHNS and SASEGT.

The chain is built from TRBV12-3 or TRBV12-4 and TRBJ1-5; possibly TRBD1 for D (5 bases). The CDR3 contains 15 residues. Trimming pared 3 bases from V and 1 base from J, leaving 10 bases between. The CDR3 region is CASSFSWDSNQPQHF. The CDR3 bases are TGTGCCAGCAGTTTTTCTTGGGACAGCAATCAGCCCCAGCATTTT.

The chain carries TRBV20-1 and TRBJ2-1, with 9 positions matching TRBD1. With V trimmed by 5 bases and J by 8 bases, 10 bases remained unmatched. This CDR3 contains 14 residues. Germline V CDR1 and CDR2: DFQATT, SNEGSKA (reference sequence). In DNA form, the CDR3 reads TGCAGTGCTGCCCGGAGTACAGGGGGCTATGAGCAGTTCTTC. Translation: CSAARSTGGYEQFF.

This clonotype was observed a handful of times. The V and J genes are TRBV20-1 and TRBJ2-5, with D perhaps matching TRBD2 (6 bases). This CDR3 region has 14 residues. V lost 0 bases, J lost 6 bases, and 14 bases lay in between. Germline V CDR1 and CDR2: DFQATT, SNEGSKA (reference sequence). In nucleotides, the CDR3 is TGCAGTGCTAGAGATTTTGGGGGGTTTCAGACCCAGTACTTC. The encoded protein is CSARDFGGFQTQYF.

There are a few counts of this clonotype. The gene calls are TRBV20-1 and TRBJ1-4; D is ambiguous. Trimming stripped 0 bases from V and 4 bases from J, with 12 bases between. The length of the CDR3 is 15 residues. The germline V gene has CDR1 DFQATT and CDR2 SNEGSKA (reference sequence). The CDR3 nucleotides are TGCAGTGCTAGAGATCGAGGAGGCCGTAATGAAAAACTGTTTTTT. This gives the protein CSARDRGGRNEKLFF.

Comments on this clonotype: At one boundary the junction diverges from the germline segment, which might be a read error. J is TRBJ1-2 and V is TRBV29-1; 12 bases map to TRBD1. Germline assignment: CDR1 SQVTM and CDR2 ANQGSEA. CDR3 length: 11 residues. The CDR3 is CSVPGQGANRF. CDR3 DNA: TGCAGCGTCCCGGGACAGGGGGCGAATCGCTTC.

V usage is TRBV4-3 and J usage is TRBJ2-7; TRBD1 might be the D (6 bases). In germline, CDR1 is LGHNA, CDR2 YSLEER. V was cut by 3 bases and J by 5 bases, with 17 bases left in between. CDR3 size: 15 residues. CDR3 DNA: TGCGCCAGCAGCCACAGGGGCAGGGGTAGTGACGAGCAGTACTTC. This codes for CASSHRGRGSDEQYF.

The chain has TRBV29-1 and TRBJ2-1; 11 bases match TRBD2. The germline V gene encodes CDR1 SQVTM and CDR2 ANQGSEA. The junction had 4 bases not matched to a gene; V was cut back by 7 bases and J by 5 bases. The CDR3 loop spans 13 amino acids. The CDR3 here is CSAGTSGHNEQFF. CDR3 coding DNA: TGCAGCGCTGGGACTAGCGGCCACAATGAGCAGTTCTTC.

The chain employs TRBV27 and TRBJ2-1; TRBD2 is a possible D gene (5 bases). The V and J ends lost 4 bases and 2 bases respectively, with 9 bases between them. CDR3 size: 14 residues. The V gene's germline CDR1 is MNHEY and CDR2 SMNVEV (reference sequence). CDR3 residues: CASSSGNAYNEQFF. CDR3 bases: TGTGCCAGCAGTTCGGGAAATGCCTACAATGAGCAGTTCTTC.

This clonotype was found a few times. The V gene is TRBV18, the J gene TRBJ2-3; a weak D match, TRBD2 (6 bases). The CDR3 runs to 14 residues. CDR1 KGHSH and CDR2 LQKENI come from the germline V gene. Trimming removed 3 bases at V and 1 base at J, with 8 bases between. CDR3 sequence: CASSPREGTDTQYF. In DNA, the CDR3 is TGTGCCAGCTCACCGAGGGAGGGCACAGATACGCAGTATTTT.

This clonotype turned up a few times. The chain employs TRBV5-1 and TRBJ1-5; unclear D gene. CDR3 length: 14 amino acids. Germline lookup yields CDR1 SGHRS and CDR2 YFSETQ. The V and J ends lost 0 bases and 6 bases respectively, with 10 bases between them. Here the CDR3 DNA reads TGCGCCAGCAGCTTGGGTTCGGGTTCTCAGCCCCAGCATTTT. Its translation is CASSLGSGSQPQHF.